This is a list of T cell receptor beta chains from one sample in a study of blood T cell repertoires in COVID-19. The table came from immunoSEQ multiplex PCR; TCRdb's copy has only in-frame clones and leaves some out. The profile covers about 340,000 clones, with around 88% appearing a single time and less than 9% taken by the ten largest. The sample taken for sequencing was peripheral blood. Receptors originate from a woman aged 55-69 years with COVID-19, enrolled during active disease. Both conserved end residues are part of each CDR3. A D gene is named only where the DNA matches it firmly. A clone size is listed for some rows: how often the clone was seen (once, few, many), or a class if it is expanded.

cdr3_nt cdr3_aa v_call d_call clone_size j_call
TGTGCCAGCGGACACCCAAGACAGGATGGATATTACGAGCAGTACTTC CASGHPRQDGYYEQYF TRBV25-1 - - TRBJ2-7
TGTGCCATCAGACCCGCGTCGGGGACAGCGTCCGGCTACACCTTC CAIRPASGTASGYTF TRBV10-3 TRBD1 - TRBJ1-2
TGTGCCAGCAGTGTCCGGACAGGGGTGACCGGGGAGCTGTTTTTT CASSVRTGVTGELFF TRBV2 TRBD1 - TRBJ2-2
TGTGCCAGCAGCCCCGGCAGGGGCACCTACGAGCAGTACTTC CASSPGRGTYEQYF TRBV11-3 - - TRBJ2-7
TGTGCCAGCAGTTACGACAGTCATTATCAGCCCCAGCATTTT CASSYDSHYQPQHF TRBV6-2/TRBV6-3 - - TRBJ1-5
TGTGCCAGCAGCTTATTAGCTTTTCCGAGCGTAGCTTTCTTT CASSLLAFPSVAFF TRBV7-9 - - TRBJ1-1
TGTGCCAGCAGTTTTTATAGGACTAGCGGGGGGCCTCCCTACGAGCAGTACTTC CASSFYRTSGGPPYEQYF TRBV27 TRBD2 - TRBJ2-7
TGTGCCAGCAGCTTAGAATATATTGGGACATCTGCTGAAGCTTTCTTT CASSLEYIGTSAEAFF TRBV11-3 - - TRBJ1-1
TGTGCCAGCGCTGCCCTCTCACGGGGCTATGGCTACACCTTC CASAALSRGYGYTF TRBV7-2 - - TRBJ1-2
TGCGCCAGCGCGGAGGGGGGGCTTCATGATGGCTACACCTTC CASAEGGLHDGYTF TRBV5-1 - - TRBJ1-2
TGTGCCACCAAACCGGGACACACGTCTGGAAACACCATATATTTT CATKPGHTSGNTIYF TRBV24-1 - - TRBJ1-3
TGTGCCAGCTCACAAATGGGAGGTCAAGAGACCCAGTACTTC CASSQMGGQETQYF TRBV18 - once TRBJ2-5
TGTGCCAGCAGTTCAATAGTAACCTACACTGAAGCTTTCTTT CASSSIVTYTEAFF TRBV7-2 - - TRBJ1-1
TGTGCCAGCAGTTCGACAGGGACGGCTCAGCCCCAGCATTTT CASSSTGTAQPQHF TRBV6-6 TRBD1 - TRBJ1-5
TGCGCCAGCAGCTTTAATCTAGCGGGGGCCTTCACAGATACGCAGTATTTT CASSFNLAGAFTDTQYF TRBV5-1 TRBD2 - TRBJ2-3
TGTGCCAGCAGCTCCGACAGGTTGGGCACTGAAGCTTTCTTT CASSSDRLGTEAFF TRBV5-6 - once TRBJ1-1
TGTGCCAGCAGCCCCCGGACAGGAGGAAACACTGAAGCTTTCTTT CASSPRTGGNTEAFF TRBV13 TRBD1 - TRBJ1-1
TGTGCCAGCAGTTTAACAGGGGACAGGGGCCAAGAGACCCAGTACTTC CASSLTGDRGQETQYF TRBV28 TRBD1 - TRBJ2-5
TGTGCCAGCAGCTTGGAATTGGGACCACAGGGAGCGGGGGATACGCAGTATTTT CASSLELGPQGAGDTQYF TRBV5-5 - - TRBJ2-3
TGTGCCAGCAGCTTAACAGGGTTCATGAACACTGAAGCTTTCTTT CASSLTGFMNTEAFF TRBV9 - - TRBJ1-1
TGTGCCAGCAGCTCCCCGGGAACAGATACGCAGTATTTT CASSSPGTDTQYF TRBV5-4 - - TRBJ2-3
TGTGCCTGGCATTCGGTCTATGGCTACACCTTC CAWHSVYGYTF TRBV30 - - TRBJ1-2
TGTGCCTGGGGGGGCCGCAATCAGCCCCAGCATTTT CAWGGRNQPQHF TRBV30 - - TRBJ1-5
TGTGCCAGCAGCCCACCGGCAGGGGGCTCCTACGAGCAGTACTTC CASSPPAGGSYEQYF TRBV7-8 TRBD1 - TRBJ2-7
TGTGCCAGCAGTTACTCCGTATTGAGCTCCTACAATGAGCAGTTCTTC CASSYSVLSSYNEQFF TRBV6-2/TRBV6-3 - - TRBJ2-1
TGTGCCAGCAGTTTAGTAGGAGCCCAAGAGACCCAGTACTTC CASSLVGAQETQYF TRBV27 - - TRBJ2-5
TGTGCCTGGAGCACTGGACAGGGAGGCAATCAGCCCCAGCATTTT CAWSTGQGGNQPQHF TRBV30 TRBD1 - TRBJ1-5
TGTGCCAGCAGCTCAGCACTGACAGGGGCTGGAAACACCATATATTTT CASSSALTGAGNTIYF TRBV7-9 TRBD1 - TRBJ1-3
TGTGCCAGCAGTCGGGACACCAACTATGGCCACACCTTC CASSRDTNYGHTF TRBV2 - - TRBJ1-2
TGTGCCAGTAGTACCAGCCGAGGACAGGGCTACGAGCAGTACTTC CASSTSRGQGYEQYF TRBV19 TRBD1 - TRBJ2-7
TGTGCCAGCTCACCCACCGACAGGGGACACTATGGCTACACCTTC CASSPTDRGHYGYTF TRBV18 TRBD1 few TRBJ1-2
TGTGCCGAACTACGCACTCGCTACACCTTC CAELRTRYTF TRBV30 - once TRBJ1-2
TGTGCCAGCATTAGACAGGGTTCTGGAAACACCATATATTTT CASIRQGSGNTIYF TRBV2 TRBD1 - TRBJ1-3
TGCGCCAGCAGCCGGGACAGATCTATAATGAACACTGAAGCTTTCTTT CASSRDRSIMNTEAFF TRBV10-1 TRBD1 once TRBJ1-1
TGTGCCAGCAGCTTCAATGCGGGGGCCAGGCAGTTCTTC CASSFNAGARQFF TRBV7-2 - - TRBJ2-1
TGTGCCATCAGTGAGGGGGTCGGGGGTAACTATGGCTACACCTTC CAISEGVGGNYGYTF TRBV10-3 - - TRBJ1-2
TGTGCCAGCAGCTTAGGAAGCAGGGGCGAGAACGAGCAGTACTTC CASSLGSRGENEQYF TRBV7-6 - - TRBJ2-7
TGTGCCAGCAGCTTAACAGGGGGCACTGGAAACACCATATATTTT CASSLTGGTGNTIYF TRBV7-8 TRBD1 - TRBJ1-3
TGTGCCAGCATCAAAAGGGGCAGGGAAGGGACTGAAGCTTTCTTT CASIKRGREGTEAFF TRBV6-5 - - TRBJ1-1
TGTGCCACCAGCCTACAGGGGGCCTACGAGCAGTACTTC CATSLQGAYEQYF TRBV15 TRBD1 - TRBJ2-7
TGTGCCAGCAGTCCTCAGACAGGGCCAGATACGCAGTATTTT CASSPQTGPDTQYF TRBV27 TRBD1 - TRBJ2-3
TGTGCCAGCAGCAACTCCGGGGAGCTGTTTTTT CASSNSGELFF TRBV21-1 - - TRBJ2-2
TGTGCCAGCAGCCAAGTTAGGAGCTGGAATGAGCAGTTCTTC CASSQVRSWNEQFF TRBV3-1/TRBV3-2 - - TRBJ2-1
TGTGCCAGCAGCTCCGGGATAGGTGAAGCTTTCTTT CASSSGIGEAFF TRBV7-8 - few TRBJ1-1